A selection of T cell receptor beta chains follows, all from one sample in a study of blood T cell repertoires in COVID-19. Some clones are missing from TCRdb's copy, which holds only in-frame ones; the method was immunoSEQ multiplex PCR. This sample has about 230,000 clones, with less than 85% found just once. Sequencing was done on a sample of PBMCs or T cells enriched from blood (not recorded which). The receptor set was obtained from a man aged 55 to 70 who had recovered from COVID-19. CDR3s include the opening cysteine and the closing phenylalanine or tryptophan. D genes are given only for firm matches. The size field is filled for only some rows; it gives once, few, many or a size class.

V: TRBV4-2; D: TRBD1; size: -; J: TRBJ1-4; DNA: TGTGCCAGCAGCCGGGGACAGGATAATGAAAAACTGTTTTTT; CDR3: CASSRGQDNEKLFF
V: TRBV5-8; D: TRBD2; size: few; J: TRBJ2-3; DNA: TGTGCCAGCAGCGACGGACTAGCGAGCACAGATACGCAGTATTTT; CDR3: CASSDGLASTDTQYF
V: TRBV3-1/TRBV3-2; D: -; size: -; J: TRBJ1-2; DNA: TGTGCCAGCAGTGGCGGACATAATTCGAATGGCTACACCTTC; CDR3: CASSGGHNSNGYTF
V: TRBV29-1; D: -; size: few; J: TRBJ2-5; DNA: TGCAGCACAGGACAGGGAGGGGACCAGTACTTC; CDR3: CSTGQGGDQYF
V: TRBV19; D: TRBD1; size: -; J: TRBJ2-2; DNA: TGTGCCAGTAGGGACAGGGGGCACGCCGGGGAGCTGTTTTTT; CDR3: CASRDRGHAGELFF
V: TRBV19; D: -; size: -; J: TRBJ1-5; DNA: TGTGCCAGTAGTACCGACAGGTCGAATCAGCCCCAGCATTTT; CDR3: CASSTDRSNQPQHF
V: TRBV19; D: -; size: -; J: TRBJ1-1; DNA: TGTGCCAGTAGGATAGATGACAGTTTTGGTTCTGAAGCTTTCTTT; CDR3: CASRIDDSFGSEAFF
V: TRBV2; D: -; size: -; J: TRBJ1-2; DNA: TGTGCCAGCAGTTCCAGGGCCCCCCGCTATGGCTACACCTTC; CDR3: CASSSRAPRYGYTF
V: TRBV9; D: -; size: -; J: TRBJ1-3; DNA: TGTGCCAGCAGCGTAGAGGAAGCAGGAGGAAACACCATATATTTT; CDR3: CASSVEEAGGNTIYF
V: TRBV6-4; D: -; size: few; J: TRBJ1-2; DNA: TGTGCCAGCAGTGACTCGGCCGGAGTGGGGCGCGGAGGCTACACCTTC; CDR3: CASSDSAGVGRGGYTF
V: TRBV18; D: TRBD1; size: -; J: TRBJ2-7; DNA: TGTGCCAGCTCACCTCCGGGACAGTCCTACGAGCAGTACTTC; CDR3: CASSPPGQSYEQYF
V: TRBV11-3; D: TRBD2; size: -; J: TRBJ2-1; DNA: TGTGCCAGCAGCTCTAGACTAGCGGGGGGGAACAATGAGCAGTTCTTC; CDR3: CASSSRLAGGNNEQFF
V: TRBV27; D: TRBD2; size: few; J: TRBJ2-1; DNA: TGTGCCAGCAGTTTATTCCCGACTAGCGGGGGGTACAATGAGCAGTTCTTC; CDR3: CASSLFPTSGGYNEQFF
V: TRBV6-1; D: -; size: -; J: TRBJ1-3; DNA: TGTGCCAGCAGTGAAGCGCTTCGGTCGGCCATATATTTT; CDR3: CASSEALRSAIYF
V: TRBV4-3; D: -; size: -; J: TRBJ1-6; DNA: TGCGCCAGCAGCCAGGGCCAGGGAGGCGCGTCACCCCTCCACTTT; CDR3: CASSQGQGGASPLHF
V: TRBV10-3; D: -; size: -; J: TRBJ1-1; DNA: TGTGCCATCAGTGAGTCGACAGAAGGGACTGAAGCTTTCTTT; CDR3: CAISESTEGTEAFF
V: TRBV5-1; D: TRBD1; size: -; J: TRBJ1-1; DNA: TGCGCCAGCAGCTTGGGGGGACAGTCTGAAGCTTTCTTT; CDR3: CASSLGGQSEAFF
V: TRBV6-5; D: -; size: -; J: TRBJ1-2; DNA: TGTGCCAGCAGTTACGGAGCTAACTATGGCTACACCTTC; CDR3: CASSYGANYGYTF
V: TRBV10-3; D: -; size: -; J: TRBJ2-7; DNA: TGTGCCATCAGTGCCGCGGCGGAGTCCTACGAGCAGTACTTC; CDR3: CAISAAAESYEQYF
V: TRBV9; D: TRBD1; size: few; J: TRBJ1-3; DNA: TGTGCCAGCAGCCGACAGGGGACTTCTGGAAACACCATATATTTT; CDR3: CASSRQGTSGNTIYF
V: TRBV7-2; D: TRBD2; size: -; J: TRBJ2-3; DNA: TGTGCCAGCAGCTTACTGGCCCCGACTAGCCCCACAGATACGCAGTATTTT; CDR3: CASSLLAPTSPTDTQYF
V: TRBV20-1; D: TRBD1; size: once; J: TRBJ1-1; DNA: TGCAGTGCTAGTAAAACAGGGGGGAACACTGAAGCTTTCTTT; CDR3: CSASKTGGNTEAFF
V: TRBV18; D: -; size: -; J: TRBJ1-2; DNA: TGTGCCAGCTCACTGCAAGCGACGAGAGATTATGGCTACACCTTC; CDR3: CASSLQATRDYGYTF
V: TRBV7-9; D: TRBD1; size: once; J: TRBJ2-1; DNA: TGTGCCAGCAGCCTCGCGGACAGGGGGTTTAGTGATGAGCAGTTCTTC; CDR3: CASSLADRGFSDEQFF
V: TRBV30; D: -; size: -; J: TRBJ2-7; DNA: TGTGCCTGGAACAGGAAGCTTATCACCTACGAGCAGTACTTC; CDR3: CAWNRKLITYEQYF
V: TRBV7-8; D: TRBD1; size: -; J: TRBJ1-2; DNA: TGTGCCAGCAGCGAGGGGACAGGGGGCGCCTCGGGCTACACCTTC; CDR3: CASSEGTGGASGYTF
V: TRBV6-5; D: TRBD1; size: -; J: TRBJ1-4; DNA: TGTGCCAGCAGTTTACAGGGGGTGGCTAATGAAAAACTGTTTTTT; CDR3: CASSLQGVANEKLFF
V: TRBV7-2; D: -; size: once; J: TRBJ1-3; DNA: TGTGCCAGCAGCATCACTCCCGACTCTGGAAACACCATATATTTT; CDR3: CASSITPDSGNTIYF
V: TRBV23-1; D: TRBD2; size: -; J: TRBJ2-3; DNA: TGCGCCAGCAGTCCCTCCGGGACTAGCGGGGGGGCACACAGAGGTACGCAGTATTTT; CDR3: CASSPSGTSGGAHRGTQYF
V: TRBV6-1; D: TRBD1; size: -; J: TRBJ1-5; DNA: TGTGCCAGCAGTGAAGTCGGGACAGGGGGGTTTCAGCCCCAGCATTTT; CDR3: CASSEVGTGGFQPQHF
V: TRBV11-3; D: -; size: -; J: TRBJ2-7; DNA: TGTGCCAGCAGCTTTTCTCCATCTACCTACGAGCAGTACTTC; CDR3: CASSFSPSTYEQYF